One and the same sample provided the 7 T cell receptor beta chains below, sequenced in a study of cytomegalovirus exposure and HLA in healthy donors. In the PCR, 60 Vbeta and 13 Jbeta primers were used. Only in-frame clones appear in the TCRdb table, and some are missing; sequencing was by immunoSEQ multiplex PCR. Among around 150,000 clones listed, approximately 76% were seen once. Specimen: PBMCs. The receptors shown here come from a female donor in good health and CMV-seronegative.

This chain links TRBV2 with TRBJ2-3; 11 bases fit TRBD2. Germline values: CDR1 SNHLY, CDR2 FYNNEI. The CDR3 is made up of 16 amino acids. The V segment lost 6 bases and the J segment 5 bases; nucleotides outside the gene matches: 10. Here the CDR3 reads CASSPGLAGGGDTQYF. Written as DNA, the CDR3 is TGTGCCAGCAGCCCCGGGCTAGCGGGGGGTGGAGATACGCAGTATTTT.

The J gene is TRBJ2-1, the V gene TRBV5-1; 14 bases line up with TRBD2. With 0 bases clipped from V and 10 bases from J, the junction kept 6 bases outside the gene matches. Germline V lookup: CDR1 SGHRS, CDR2 YFSETQ. The CDR3 loop spans 16 amino acids. The CDR3 DNA is TGCGCCAGCAGCTTGGCCTCGGGACTAGCGGGAGAGGAGCAGTTCTTC. This encodes CASSLASGLAGEEQFF.

This clone came up once. This chain connects TRBV5-1 to TRBJ2-1; D ambiguous. From germline, CDR1 is SGHRS and CDR2 YFSETQ. Trimming cost V 4 bases and J 0 bases, with 11 bases left between them. The CDR3 has 15 amino acids. CDR3 in DNA: TGCGCCAGCAGCCTTGATCCGGGCTCCTACAATGAGCAGTTCTTC. Encoded protein: CASSLDPGSYNEQFF.

J is TRBJ2-7 and V is TRBV7-9; D perhaps matches TRBD2 (7 bases). Trimming cost V 1 base and J 5 bases, with 12 bases left between them. The CDR3 has 14 amino acids. Germline V gene sequence: CDR1 SEHNR, CDR2 FQNEAQ (reference sequence). The CDR3 is CASSLGGGGHEQYF. The CDR3 nucleotides read TGTGCCAGCAGCTTAGGTGGGGGGGGGCACGAGCAGTACTTC. The whole variable domain, remainder taken from reference TRBV7-9 and TRBJ2-7, is DTGVSQNPRHKITKRGQNVTFRCDPISEHNRLYWYRQTLGQGPEFLTYFQNEAQLEKSRLLSDRFSAERPKGSFSTLEIQRTEQGDSAMYLCASSLGGGGHEQYFGPGTRLTVT.

This chain connects TRBV10-1 to TRBJ2-3, with 9 nucleotides matching TRBD1. CDR3 length equals 15 residues. CDR1 is WNHNN and CDR2 is SYGVQD in the germline V gene (reference sequence). V was clipped by 3 bases and J by 5 bases; unmatched bases: 6. The chain's CDR3 is CASSDLQGAGDTQYF. The CDR3 nucleotides are TGCGCCAGCAGTGACCTACAGGGGGCGGGAGATACGCAGTATTTT.

V gene TRBV10-3 combines with J gene TRBJ2-3; the match to TRBD1 covers 8 bases. The ends lost 6 bases at V and 6 bases at J; junction bases unmatched: 17. CDR3 length: 17 residues. Germline loops: CDR1 ENHRY, CDR2 SYGVKD. In DNA, the CDR3 is TGTGCCATCAGATCCGGGACAGGCATTAACCGTGTGGATACGCAGTATTTT. This encodes CAIRSGTGINRVDTQYF.

The V gene is TRBV7-2, the J gene TRBJ1-2, with D possibly TRBD1 on 6 matching bases. Germline values: CDR1 SGHTA, CDR2 FQGNSA. The ends were cut back, 5 bases at V and 2 bases at J, with 12 bases in the middle. The CDR3 has 14 residues. The CDR3 protein is CASSGHGQNYGYTF. As DNA, the CDR3 is TGTGCCAGCAGCGGACACGGACAGAACTATGGCTACACCTTC.